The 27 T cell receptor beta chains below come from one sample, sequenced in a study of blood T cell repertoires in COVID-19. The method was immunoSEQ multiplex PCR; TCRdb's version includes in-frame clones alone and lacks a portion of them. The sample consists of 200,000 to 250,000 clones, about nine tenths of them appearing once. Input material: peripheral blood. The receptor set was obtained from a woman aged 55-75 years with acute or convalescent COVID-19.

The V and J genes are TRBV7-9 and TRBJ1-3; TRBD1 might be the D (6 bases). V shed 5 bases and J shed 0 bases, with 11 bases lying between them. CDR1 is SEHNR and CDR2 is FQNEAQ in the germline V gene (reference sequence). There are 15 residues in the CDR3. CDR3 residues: CASSEDRASGNTIYF. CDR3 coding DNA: TGTGCCAGCAGCGAGGACAGAGCCTCTGGAAACACCATATATTTT.

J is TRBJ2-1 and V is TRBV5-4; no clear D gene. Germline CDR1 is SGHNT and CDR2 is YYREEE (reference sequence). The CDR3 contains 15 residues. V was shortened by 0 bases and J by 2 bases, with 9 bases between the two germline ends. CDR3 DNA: TGTGCCAGCAGCTTGGGTGCAGGCCCCTACAATGAGCAGTTCTTC. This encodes CASSLGAGPYNEQFF.

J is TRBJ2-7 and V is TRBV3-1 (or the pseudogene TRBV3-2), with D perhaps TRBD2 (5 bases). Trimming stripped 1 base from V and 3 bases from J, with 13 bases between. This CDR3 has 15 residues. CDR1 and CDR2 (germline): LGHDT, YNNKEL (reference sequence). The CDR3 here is CASSQASGAHYEQYF. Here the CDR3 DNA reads TGTGCCAGCAGCCAAGCAAGCGGAGCCCACTACGAGCAGTACTTC.

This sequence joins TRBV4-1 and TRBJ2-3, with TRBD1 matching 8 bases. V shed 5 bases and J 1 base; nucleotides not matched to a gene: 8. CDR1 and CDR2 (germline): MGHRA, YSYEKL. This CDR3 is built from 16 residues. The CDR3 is CASSSQGAPGTDTQYF. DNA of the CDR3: TGCGCCAGCAGCTCCCAGGGGGCGCCGGGCACAGATACGCAGTATTTT.

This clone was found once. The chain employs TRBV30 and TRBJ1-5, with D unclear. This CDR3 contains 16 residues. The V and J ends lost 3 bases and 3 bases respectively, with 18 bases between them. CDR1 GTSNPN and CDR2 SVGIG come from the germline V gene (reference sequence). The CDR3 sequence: CAWSHSGAGFNQPQHF. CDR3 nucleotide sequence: TGTGCCTGGAGCCACTCGGGAGCAGGTTTCAATCAGCCCCAGCATTTT.

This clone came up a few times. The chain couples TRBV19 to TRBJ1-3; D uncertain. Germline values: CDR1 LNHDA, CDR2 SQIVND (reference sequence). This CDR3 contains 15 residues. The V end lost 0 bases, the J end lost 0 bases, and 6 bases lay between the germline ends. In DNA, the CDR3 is TGTGCCAGTAGTATAGACCGAGTCTCTGGAAACACCATATATTTT. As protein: CASSIDRVSGNTIYF.

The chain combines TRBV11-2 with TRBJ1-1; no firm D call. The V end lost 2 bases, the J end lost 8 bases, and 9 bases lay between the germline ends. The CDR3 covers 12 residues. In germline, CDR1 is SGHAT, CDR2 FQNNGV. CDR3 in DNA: TGTGCCAGCAGCTTAAGGAGGACCGAAGCTTTCTTT. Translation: CASSLRRTEAFF.

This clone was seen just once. CDR3 DNA sequence: TGTGCCAGCAGCTTCGGACAGGGGGCAAGTCAGCCCCAGCATTTT. It yields the protein CASSFGQGASQPQHF. The J gene is TRBJ1-5, the V gene TRBV5-8, with 11 positions matching TRBD1. This CDR3 region has 15 residues. With 2 bases clipped from V and 6 bases from J, the junction kept 4 bases outside the gene matches. Germline values: CDR1 SGHTS, CDR2 YDEGEE.

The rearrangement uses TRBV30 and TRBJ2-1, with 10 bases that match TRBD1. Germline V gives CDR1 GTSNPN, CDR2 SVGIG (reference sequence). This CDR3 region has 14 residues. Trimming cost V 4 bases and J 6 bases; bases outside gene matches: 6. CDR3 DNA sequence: TGTGCCTGGAACCGGGACAGGGGTTTCAATGAGCAGTTCTTC. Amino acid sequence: CAWNRDRGFNEQFF.

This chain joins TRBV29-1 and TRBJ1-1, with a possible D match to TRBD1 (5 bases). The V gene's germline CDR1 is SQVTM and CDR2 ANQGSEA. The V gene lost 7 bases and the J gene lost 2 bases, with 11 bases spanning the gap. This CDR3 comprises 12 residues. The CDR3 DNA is TGCAGCGGAGGCGGGGCAAACACTGAAGCTTTCTTT. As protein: CSGGGANTEAFF.

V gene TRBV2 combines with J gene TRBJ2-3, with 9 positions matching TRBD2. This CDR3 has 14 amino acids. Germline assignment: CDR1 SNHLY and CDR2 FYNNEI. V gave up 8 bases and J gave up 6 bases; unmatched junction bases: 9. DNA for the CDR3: TGTGCCAGCGGCGGGAGGGCCGGGGCGGATACGCAGTATTTT. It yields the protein CASGGRAGADTQYF.

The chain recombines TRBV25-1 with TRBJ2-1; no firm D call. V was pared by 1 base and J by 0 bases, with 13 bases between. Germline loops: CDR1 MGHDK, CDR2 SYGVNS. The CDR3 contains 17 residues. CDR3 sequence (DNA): TGTGCCAGCAGTGAATCGGTCTCGGAGAGCTCCTACAATGAGCAGTTCTTC. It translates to CASSESVSESSYNEQFF. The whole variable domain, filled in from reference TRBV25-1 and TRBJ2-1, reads EADIYQTPRYLVIGTGKKITLECSQTMGHDKMYWYQQDPGMELHLIHYSYGVNSTEKGDLSSESTVSRIRTEHFPLTLESARPSHTSQYLCASSESVSESSYNEQFFGPGTRLTVL.

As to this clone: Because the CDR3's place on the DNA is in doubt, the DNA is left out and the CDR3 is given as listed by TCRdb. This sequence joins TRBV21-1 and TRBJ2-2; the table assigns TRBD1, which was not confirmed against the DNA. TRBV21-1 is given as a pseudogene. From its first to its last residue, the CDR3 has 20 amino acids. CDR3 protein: CASSKVGIWGKGAGTGELFF.

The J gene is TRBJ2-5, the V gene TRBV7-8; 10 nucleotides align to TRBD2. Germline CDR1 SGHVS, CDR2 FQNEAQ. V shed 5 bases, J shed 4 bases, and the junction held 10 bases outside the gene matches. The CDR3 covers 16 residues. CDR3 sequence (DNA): TGTGCCAGCAGCCCGCCGGTAGCGGGGGGCACAGAGACCCAGTACTTC. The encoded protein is CASSPPVAGGTETQYF. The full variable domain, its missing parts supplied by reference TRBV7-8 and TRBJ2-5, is GAGVSQSPRYKVAKRGQDVALRCDPISGHVSLFWYQQALGQGPEFLTYFQNEAQLDKSGLPSDRFFAERPEGSVSTLKIQRTQQEDSAVYLCASSPPVAGGTETQYFGPGTRLLVL.

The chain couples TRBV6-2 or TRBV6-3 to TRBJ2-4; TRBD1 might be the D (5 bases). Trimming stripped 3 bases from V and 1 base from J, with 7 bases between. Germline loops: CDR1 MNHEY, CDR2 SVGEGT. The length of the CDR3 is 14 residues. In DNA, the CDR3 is TGTGCCAGCAGTTATAAGGGGGCCAAAAACATTCAGTACTTC. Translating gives CASSYKGAKNIQYF.

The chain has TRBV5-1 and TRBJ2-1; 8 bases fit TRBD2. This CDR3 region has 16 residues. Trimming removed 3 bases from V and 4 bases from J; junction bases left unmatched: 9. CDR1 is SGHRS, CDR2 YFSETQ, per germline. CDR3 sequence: CASSSLTSGSYNEQFF. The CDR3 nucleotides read TGCGCCAGCAGCTCGCTAACTAGCGGTTCTTACAATGAGCAGTTCTTC. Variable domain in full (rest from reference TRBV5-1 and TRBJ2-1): KAGVTQTPRYLIKTRGQQVTLSCSPISGHRSVSWYQQTPGQGLQFLFEYFSETQRNKGNFPGRFSGRQFSNSRSEMNVSTLELGDSALYLCASSSLTSGSYNEQFFGPGTRLTVL.

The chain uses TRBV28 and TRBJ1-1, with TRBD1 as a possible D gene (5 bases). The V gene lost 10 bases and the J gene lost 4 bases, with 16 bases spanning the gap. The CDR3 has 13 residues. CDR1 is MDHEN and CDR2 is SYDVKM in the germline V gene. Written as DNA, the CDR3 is TGTGCCACTGCGACAGCCTTGAGCACTGAAGCTTTCTTT. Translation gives CATATALSTEAFF.

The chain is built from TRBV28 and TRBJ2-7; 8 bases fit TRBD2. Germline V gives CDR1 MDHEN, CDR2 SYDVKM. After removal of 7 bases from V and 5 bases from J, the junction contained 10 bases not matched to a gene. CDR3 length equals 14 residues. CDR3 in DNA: TGTGCCAGCATGCATTTTAGCGGGATCGACGAGCAGTACTTC. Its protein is CASMHFSGIDEQYF.

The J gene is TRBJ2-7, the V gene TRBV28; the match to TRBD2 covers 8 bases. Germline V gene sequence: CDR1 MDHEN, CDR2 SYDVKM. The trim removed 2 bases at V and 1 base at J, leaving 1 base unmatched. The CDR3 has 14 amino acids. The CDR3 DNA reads TGTGCCAGCAGTTTAACGGGAGGGTCCTACGAGCAGTACTTC. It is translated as CASSLTGGSYEQYF.

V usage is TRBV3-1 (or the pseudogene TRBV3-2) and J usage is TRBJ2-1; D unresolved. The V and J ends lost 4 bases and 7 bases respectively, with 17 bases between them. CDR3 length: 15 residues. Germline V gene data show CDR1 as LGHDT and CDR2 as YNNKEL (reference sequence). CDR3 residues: CASSPERVFNNEQFF. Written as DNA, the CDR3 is TGTGCCAGCAGCCCTGAACGGGTTTTCAATAATGAGCAGTTCTTC.

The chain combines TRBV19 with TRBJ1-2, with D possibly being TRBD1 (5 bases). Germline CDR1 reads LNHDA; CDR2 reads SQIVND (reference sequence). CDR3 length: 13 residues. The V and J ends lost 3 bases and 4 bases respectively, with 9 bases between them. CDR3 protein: CASSIRQGYGYTF. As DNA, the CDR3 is TGTGCCAGTAGTATTCGGCAGGGCTATGGCTACACCTTC.

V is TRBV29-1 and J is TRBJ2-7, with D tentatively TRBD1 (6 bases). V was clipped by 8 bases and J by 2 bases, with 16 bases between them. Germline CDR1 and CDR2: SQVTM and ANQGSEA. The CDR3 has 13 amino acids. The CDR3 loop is CSTKTGATYEQYF. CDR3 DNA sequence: TGCAGCACAAAGACAGGAGCCACCTACGAGCAGTACTTC.

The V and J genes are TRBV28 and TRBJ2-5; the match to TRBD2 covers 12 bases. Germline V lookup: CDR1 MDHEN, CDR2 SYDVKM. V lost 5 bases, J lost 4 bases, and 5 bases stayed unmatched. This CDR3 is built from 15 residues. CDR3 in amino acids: CASSPQTSGRETQYF. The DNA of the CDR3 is TGTGCCAGCAGTCCACAGACTAGCGGGAGAGAGACCCAGTACTTC.

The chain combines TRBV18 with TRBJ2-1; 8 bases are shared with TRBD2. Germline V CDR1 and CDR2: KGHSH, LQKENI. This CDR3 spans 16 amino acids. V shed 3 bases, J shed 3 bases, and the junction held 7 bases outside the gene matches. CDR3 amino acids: CASSPGVAGGYNEQFF. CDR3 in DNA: TGTGCCAGCTCACCGGGTGTGGCGGGGGGCTACAATGAGCAGTTCTTC.

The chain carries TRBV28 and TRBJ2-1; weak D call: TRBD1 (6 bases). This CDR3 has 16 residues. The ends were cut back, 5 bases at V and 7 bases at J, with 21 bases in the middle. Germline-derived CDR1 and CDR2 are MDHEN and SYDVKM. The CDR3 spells CASSPEGEPRRNEQFF. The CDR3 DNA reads TGTGCCAGCAGTCCCGAGGGGGAACCTAGGAGGAATGAGCAGTTCTTC.

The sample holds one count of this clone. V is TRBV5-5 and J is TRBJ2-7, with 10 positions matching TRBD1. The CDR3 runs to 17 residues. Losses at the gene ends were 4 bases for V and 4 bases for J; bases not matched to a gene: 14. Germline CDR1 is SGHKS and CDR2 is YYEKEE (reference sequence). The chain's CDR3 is CASSPGTGALVGYEQYF. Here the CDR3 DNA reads TGTGCCAGCAGCCCGGGGACAGGGGCTCTCGTAGGATACGAGCAGTACTTC. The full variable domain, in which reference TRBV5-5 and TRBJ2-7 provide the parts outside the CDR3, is DAGVTQSPTHLIKTRGQQVTLRCSPISGHKSVSWYQQVLGQGPQFIFQYYEKEERGRGNFPDRFSARQFPNYSSELNVNALLLGDSALYLCASSPGTGALVGYEQYFGPGTRLTVT.

Written as DNA, the CDR3 is TGTGCCAGCAGCTTAAGGACAGGGGATAATGAAAAACTGTTTTTT. Protein product: CASSLRTGDNEKLFF. The rearrangement links TRBV7-9 to TRBJ1-4; 9 positions agree with TRBD1. CDR1 SEHNR and CDR2 FQNEAQ come from the germline V gene (reference sequence). V shed 2 bases and J 4 bases; nucleotides not matched to a gene: 2. This CDR3 region has 15 residues.